Listed below are T cell receptor beta chains from one sample, sequenced in a study of blood T cell repertoires in COVID-19. The data were produced by immunoSEQ multiplex PCR, yet TCRdb's version contains in-frame clones alone and is incomplete. The sample lists a few hundred thousand clones; approximately 85% were seen once. Sequenced material: peripheral blood. These TCRs come from a human donor with COVID-19, enrolled during active disease. The donor label of this sample is uncertain. CDR3s include the opening cysteine and the closing phenylalanine or tryptophan. D genes are given only for firm matches. Some rows have no size entry. The others give once, few or many, or a class for an expanded clone.

D gene: -; V gene: TRBV4-1; J gene: TRBJ1-2; clone size: -; CDR3 DNA: TGCGCCAGCAGCCAAGATCTCGGACCGAGCGGCTATGGCTACACCTTC; CDR3 protein: CASSQDLGPSGYGYTF
D gene: -; V gene: TRBV2; J gene: TRBJ1-4; clone size: -; CDR3 DNA: TGTGCCAGCAGTGAAACAGGGTCACTGTTTTTT; CDR3 protein: CASSETGSLFF
D gene: -; V gene: TRBV7-2; J gene: TRBJ2-1; clone size: once; CDR3 DNA: TGTGCCAGCAGCTTAGCGGCTAGCTCGATAAATGAGCAGTTCTTC; CDR3 protein: CASSLAASSINEQFF
D gene: -; V gene: TRBV14; J gene: TRBJ1-2; clone size: -; CDR3 DNA: TGTGCCAGCAGCCAAGTTTGGGGAGGGGAGAAAAACTATGGCTACACCTTC; CDR3 protein: CASSQVWGGEKNYGYTF
D gene: -; V gene: TRBV29-1; J gene: TRBJ1-1; clone size: -; CDR3 DNA: TGCAGCGTTGATGACTCGAACACTGAAGCTTTCTTT; CDR3 protein: CSVDDSNTEAFF
D gene: -; V gene: TRBV27; J gene: TRBJ1-4; clone size: once; CDR3 DNA: TGTGCCAGCGGGTGGACTATAGGTGAAAAACTGTTTTTT; CDR3 protein: CASGWTIGEKLFF
D gene: -; V gene: TRBV7-9; J gene: TRBJ2-3; clone size: -; CDR3 DNA: TGTGCCAGCAGCCTGGAGTTCTTTAGCACAGATACGCAGTATTTT; CDR3 protein: CASSLEFFSTDTQYF
D gene: TRBD1; V gene: TRBV2; J gene: TRBJ2-3; clone size: -; CDR3 DNA: TGTGCCAGCAGCTACAGGGGTAGGGCAGATACGCAGTATTTT; CDR3 protein: CASSYRGRADTQYF
D gene: -; V gene: TRBV9; J gene: TRBJ2-5; clone size: -; CDR3 DNA: TGTGCCAGCAGCCCTCCGGGGGAAGAGACCCAGTACTTC; CDR3 protein: CASSPPGEETQYF
D gene: TRBD2; V gene: TRBV30; J gene: TRBJ2-7; clone size: -; CDR3 DNA: TGTGCCTGGAGTGTCGGTCTTTCGGGGGGCGAGCAGTACTTC; CDR3 protein: CAWSVGLSGGEQYF
D gene: TRBD2; V gene: TRBV30; J gene: TRBJ2-3; clone size: -; CDR3 DNA: TGTGCCTGGAGTCAATTAGCGGGGCCTGGAGATACGCAGTATTTT; CDR3 protein: CAWSQLAGPGDTQYF
D gene: -; V gene: TRBV1; J gene: TRBJ2-7; clone size: -; CDR3 DNA: TGCACCAGCAGCCAAGAGGGTCTAGCGGGGGGCCCCAGCTCCTACGAGCAGTACTTC; CDR3 protein: CTSSQEGLAGGPSSYEQYF